This T cell receptor beta chain was observed in a study of neurological immune-mediated disorders. It was by 5'RACE with 10-nucleotide random UMIs that the cDNA was made. Every sequencing run generated in excess of 160 million TCR-beta sequences. These sequences covered 15-18 subjects. TCRdb re-analysed the 5' RACE reads in MiXCR, keeping a single row per CDR3 protein. The sample gives 25,000 to 35,000 distinct CDR3 sequences, about 14% of which show up once; around 5% is in the top ten. General study results and limits: While HTLV-1-associated myelopathy showed the greatest TCR clonal expansion, multiple sclerosis showed the least, falling below healthy controls.

CDR3 size: 16 residues. V shed 0 bases, J shed 5 bases, and the junction held 10 bases outside the gene matches. Germline-derived CDR1 and CDR2 are DFQATT and SNEGSKA (reference sequence). This clonotype was detected a few times. Its antigen is as yet unknown. The time point: technical triplicate 2. The sequence was collected from a female donor with HTLV-1-associated myelopathy (HAM/TSP). The V and J genes are TRBV20-1 and TRBJ2-5; TRBD2 matches 9 bases. The material sequenced was CD4+ T cells from blood. The CDR3 region is CSARDRGGGARETQYF. For the CDR3, the DNA is TGCAGTGCTAGAGATCGGGGCGGGGGGGCCAGGGAGACCCAGTACTTC.